This is a list of T cell receptor beta chains from one sample in a study of blood T cell repertoires in COVID-19. Method: immunoSEQ multiplex PCR; TCRdb's copy keeps in-frame clones and lacks some. This table holds approximately 60,000 clones, over 80% found once. Sequenced sample: peripheral blood. These receptors were collected from a woman aged 60-75 years with acute or convalescent COVID-19. The CDR3 runs from the conserved cysteine through the conserved F or W. A D gene is named only where the DNA matches it firmly. Some rows mark clone size as missing; the rest say once, few, many or name a class of expanded clone.

d_gene: NA
j_gene: TRBJ1-6
abundance: once
v_gene: TRBV18
CDR3nt: TGTGCCAGCTCACCTACGAACAGGGATTCACCCCTCCACTTT
CDR3aa: CASSPTNRDSPLHF

d_gene: NA
j_gene: TRBJ2-7
abundance: few
v_gene: TRBV3-1/TRBV3-2
CDR3nt: TGTGCCAGCAGCCTCCAGTACCGCTCCTACGAGCAGTACTTC
CDR3aa: CASSLQYRSYEQYF

d_gene: TRBD1
j_gene: TRBJ2-6
abundance: few
v_gene: TRBV10-3
CDR3nt: TGTGCCATCAGACCCGACAGGGGGAGCTCTGGGGCCAACGTCCTGACTTTC
CDR3aa: CAIRPDRGSSGANVLTF

d_gene: TRBD2
j_gene: TRBJ2-1
abundance: NA
v_gene: TRBV5-8
CDR3nt: TGTGCCAGCAGCCCTGGTCCTAGCGGGGGGAGCTCCTACAATGAGCAGTTCTTC
CDR3aa: CASSPGPSGGSSYNEQFF

d_gene: NA
j_gene: TRBJ1-2
abundance: once
v_gene: TRBV6-5
CDR3nt: TGTGCCAGCAGTTTCGGACAGTCTATGGGCTACACCTTC
CDR3aa: CASSFGQSMGYTF

d_gene: TRBD1
j_gene: TRBJ2-1
abundance: NA
v_gene: TRBV5-5
CDR3nt: TGTGCCAGCAGCGGGACAGAAAATATGCAGCAGTTCTTC
CDR3aa: CASSGTENMQQFF

d_gene: NA
j_gene: TRBJ1-2
abundance: NA
v_gene: TRBV27
CDR3nt: TGTGCCAGAAATAACAGAAGCTACGATGGCTACACCTTC
CDR3aa: CARNNRSYDGYTF

d_gene: TRBD2
j_gene: TRBJ2-2
abundance: NA
v_gene: TRBV19
CDR3nt: TGTGCCAGTAAAGGGCTAGCGGCGCAGACCGGGGAGCTGTTTTTT
CDR3aa: CASKGLAAQTGELFF

d_gene: NA
j_gene: TRBJ1-1
abundance: NA
v_gene: TRBV19
CDR3nt: TGTGCCAGTAGTGTAAATATGAACACTGAAGCTTTCTTT
CDR3aa: CASSVNMNTEAFF

d_gene: NA
j_gene: TRBJ1-5
abundance: NA
v_gene: TRBV7-2
CDR3nt: TGTGCCAGCAGCTTAGGAGACAATCAGCCCCAGCATTTT
CDR3aa: CASSLGDNQPQHF

d_gene: TRBD1
j_gene: TRBJ1-6
abundance: NA
v_gene: TRBV4-1
CDR3nt: TGCGCCAGCAGCCAAGATCTTATTCGCAGGGGGAGCTCCTATAATTCACCCCTCCACTTT
CDR3aa: CASSQDLIRRGSSYNSPLHF

d_gene: TRBD1
j_gene: TRBJ2-7
abundance: NA
v_gene: TRBV27
CDR3nt: TGTGCCACGCTTGACAGGGGGGCCGTCGAGCAGTACTTC
CDR3aa: CATLDRGAVEQYF

d_gene: NA
j_gene: TRBJ1-5
abundance: NA
v_gene: TRBV7-7
CDR3nt: TGTGCCAGCAGCTTAATTCATCAAAATCAGCCCCAGCATTTT
CDR3aa: CASSLIHQNQPQHF

d_gene: TRBD1
j_gene: TRBJ2-1
abundance: NA
v_gene: TRBV24-1
CDR3nt: TGTGCCACCTCGGGACAGGGCTACAATGAGCAGTTCTTC
CDR3aa: CATSGQGYNEQFF

d_gene: TRBD1
j_gene: TRBJ2-3
abundance: NA
v_gene: TRBV3-1/TRBV3-2
CDR3nt: TGTGCCAGCAGCTCCGGGACAGGGTTCACAGATACGCAGTATTTT
CDR3aa: CASSSGTGFTDTQYF

d_gene: NA
j_gene: TRBJ1-1
abundance: NA
v_gene: TRBV7-7
CDR3nt: TGTGCTAGCAGCTTATGCGCACAGCCGAACACTGAAGCTTTCTTT
CDR3aa: CASSLCAQPNTEAFF

d_gene: NA
j_gene: TRBJ2-1
abundance: NA
v_gene: TRBV23-1
CDR3nt: TGCGCCAGCAGTCGGATCTCGTGCACCCGGGATGAGCAGTTCTTC
CDR3aa: CASSRISCTRDEQFF

d_gene: NA
j_gene: TRBJ2-2
abundance: NA
v_gene: TRBV18
CDR3nt: TGTGCCAGCTCACCAGTACACCTCGCGAACACCGGGGAGCTGTTTTTT
CDR3aa: CASSPVHLANTGELFF

d_gene: TRBD1
j_gene: TRBJ2-3
abundance: NA
v_gene: TRBV13
CDR3nt: TGTGCCAGCAAAACAGGGGTAGGCACAGATACGCAGTATTTT
CDR3aa: CASKTGVGTDTQYF

d_gene: NA
j_gene: TRBJ2-7
abundance: NA
v_gene: TRBV3-1/TRBV3-2
CDR3nt: TGTGCCAGCAGCCTTCTCGGGATGGGAGAGGAGCAGTACTTC
CDR3aa: CASSLLGMGEEQYF

d_gene: NA
j_gene: TRBJ1-2
abundance: NA
v_gene: TRBV5-4
CDR3nt: TGTGCCAGCAGCTTCCATCGAGCTGGCTACACCTTC
CDR3aa: CASSFHRAGYTF

d_gene: TRBD1
j_gene: TRBJ2-5
abundance: NA
v_gene: TRBV25-1
CDR3nt: TGTGCCAGCAGTGACCCGGACAGGTACCAAGAGACCCAGTACTTC
CDR3aa: CASSDPDRYQETQYF

d_gene: TRBD2
j_gene: TRBJ2-5
abundance: NA
v_gene: TRBV13
CDR3nt: TGTGCCAGCAGCTTAGGCCTCCGGGCTAGCGGCTCCCGTGGAACCCAGTACTTC
CDR3aa: CASSLGLRASGSRGTQYF

d_gene: TRBD1
j_gene: TRBJ1-2
abundance: few
v_gene: TRBV10-2
CDR3nt: TGCGCCAGCAGGACAGGGAACTATGGCTACACCTTC
CDR3aa: CASRTGNYGYTF